This T cell receptor beta chain stems from a study of vaccination effects on CD4 cells after COVID-19 (dated by TCRdb to between 2020 and 2023). Background on the whole study: The ViraFEST assay stimulated PBMC with viral peptide pools and then used TCR sequencing to identify antigen-specific CD4+ T cell clonotypes by expansion. Participants received two doses of either the BNT162b2 or the mRNA-1273 mRNA SARS-CoV-2 vaccine. Some 2 million PBMC per well were cultured with about 9 ug/ml peptides in IMDM containing 5% human AB serum, roughly 10 IU/ml IL-2 and gentamicin. SARS-CoV-2 spike-specific CD4+ TCR repertoires from before and after mRNA vaccination were compared in COVID-19 convalescent patients and in infection-naive vaccine recipients. Altogether, approximately 10 COVID-19 convalescent patients and a handful of SARS-CoV-2-naive healthy vaccine recipients made up the full study. Cultures from other donors in the study were sequenced using the Oncomine TCR Beta short-read assay on an Illumina iSeq 100.

About this clone itself: Its binding antigen is unknown. Base-call qualities are not available, and no considerably larger clone is one nucleotide away.

Here is what the overall study found, with its caveats: Among healthy vaccine recipients, nearly all vaccine-induced clones were SARS-CoV-2 mono-reactive, and only 1 of 255 was cross-reactive with common cold coronaviruses. Only a small number of convalescent patients were included, and no early post-infection timepoints were available, which limited the study. Marked clonal contraction was observed in both infection-induced and vaccine-induced clones at late post-vaccination timepoints, consistent with waning T cell responses.

The protocol used for the library was the immunoSEQ multiplex PCR assay. TCR beta CDR3 sequencing was performed on DNA from the cultured, isolated CD4+ T cells. The source study handled its data this way. Non-productive TCR sequences were removed, reads were trimmed to the CDR3 region, and CDR3s of at least 7 amino acids were retained. The MANAFEST web app was used to pick out antigen-specific clonotypes by comparing their expansion in peptide wells with that in reference cultures. To be called positive, a clone needed expansion at FDR<0.05 compared with the reference and with all other wells, an odds ratio greater than 5, and a frequency greater than 0.1% in two replicate wells. A clonotype was called cross-reactive if it was significantly expanded both in SARS-CoV-2 spike wells and in at least one common cold coronavirus spike condition. CDR3 similarity was assessed by Levenshtein distance using the stringdist R package, and unrooted trees were constructed with ape in R 3.6.1. Here the immuneACCESS table is served through TCRdb, limited to in-frame sequences with V and J called. Missing clones are a known gap in these copies; in checked studies unresolved V genes cover under half, and the rest lacks a known reason. V and J calls and clone size are copied from that table; D and trimming were computed from the DNA. The sample has under 40,000 clones on record, 82% of them singletons. Jointly, the top ten make up under 3% of the sample.

The CDR3 goes from the cysteine to the phenylalanine over 12 residues. The retained sequence is limited to the CDR3, 36 bases, with the frame set at the first base. CDR1 KGHSH and CDR2 LQKENI are derived from the germline V gene. V is shortened by 5 bases, J by 8 bases, and the region joining them spans 10 bases. After roughly 11 days of culture, CD4+ T cells were isolated with the EasySep CD4+ T cell isolation kit. Healthy vaccine recipients had no prior SARS-CoV-2 infection, confirmed by negative nucleocapsid antibodies before and after vaccination. Half of the culture medium was replaced with fresh IL-2-containing medium on days 3 and 7. Unless noted otherwise, every peptide stimulation condition was grown in triplicate wells. PBMC were separated from whole blood using Ficoll-Paque Plus gradient centrifugation and were then either cryopreserved at -140C or used fresh. Genomic DNA was extracted from cultured CD4+ T cells with the QIAamp micro DNA kit.

The TCR sequence derives from a human donor who received a COVID-19 vaccine. Here the sequenced sample was CD4+ T cells from PBMCs cultured without peptide, taken before COVID-19 vaccination. The V and J segments used are TRBV18 and TRBJ1-5, with an unclear D gene assignment. The DNA is TGTGCCAGCTCATCTCAAGTGAAGCCCCAGCATTTT. Translated, it gives CASSSQVKPQHF.